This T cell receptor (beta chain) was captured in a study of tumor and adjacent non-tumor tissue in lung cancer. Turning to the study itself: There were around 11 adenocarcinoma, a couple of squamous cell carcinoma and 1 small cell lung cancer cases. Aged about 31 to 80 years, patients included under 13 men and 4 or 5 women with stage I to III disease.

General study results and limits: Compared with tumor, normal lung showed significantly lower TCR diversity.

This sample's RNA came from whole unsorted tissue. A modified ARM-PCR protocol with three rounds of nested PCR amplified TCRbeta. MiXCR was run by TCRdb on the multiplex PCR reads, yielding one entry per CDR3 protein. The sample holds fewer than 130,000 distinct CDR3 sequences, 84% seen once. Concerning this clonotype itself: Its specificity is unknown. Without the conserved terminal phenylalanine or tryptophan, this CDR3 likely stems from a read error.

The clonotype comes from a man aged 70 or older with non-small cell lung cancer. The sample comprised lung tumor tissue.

The CDR3 protein is CANGQWTEREQYY. CDR3 nucleotides: TGTGCCAACGGCCAATGGACCGAGCGCGAGCAGTACTAC. The V gene is TRBV11-2, the J gene TRBJ2-7; no reliable D call. V lost 10 bases and J lost 6, with 19 bases in between. The CDR3 runs 13 residues. The germline V gene encodes CDR1 SGHAT and CDR2 FQNNGV.